Following are 27 T cell receptor beta chains from one sample sequenced in a study of T-cell memory formation after mild COVID-19. One entry per CDR3 protein results from TCRdb running MiXCR on the 5' RACE reads. The sample lists about 400,000 distinct CDR3 sequences, about a sixth occurring once. The material sequenced was PBMCs or a T cell subset sorted from them (not recorded which). The receptors originated from a man aged 18 to 35 who had mild COVID-19 (a few samples of this study predate the infection). Cell type and time point are not known.

The J gene is TRBJ2-2, the V gene TRBV6-2 or TRBV6-3; D gene unclear. CDR3 length: 15 residues. CDR1 and CDR2 (germline): MNHEY, SVGEGT. Trimming took off 0 bases at V and 1 base at J, with 6 bases between the two ends. The CDR3 here is CASSYSWGNTGELFF. DNA for the CDR3: TGTGCCAGCAGTTACTCCTGGGGGAACACCGGGGAGCTGTTTTTT.

The rearrangement joins TRBV27 to TRBJ2-6; TRBD1 is a possible D gene (6 bases). The CDR3 length is 18 residues. V lost 4 bases to trimming and J lost 2 bases, with 18 bases between them. Germline V gives CDR1 MNHEY, CDR2 SMNVEV (reference sequence). CDR3 sequence: CASSSARGSLTGANVLTF. CDR3 nucleotides: TGTGCCAGCAGTTCGGCCAGGGGTTCCCTAACTGGGGCCAACGTCCTGACTTTC.

A few counts support this clonotype. A junction end diverges from the germline sequence, so it may reflect a read error. The CDR3 region is CASRPFGQNNSPLNF. CDR3 nucleotide sequence: TGTGCCAGCAGACCCTTCGGGCAGAATAATTCACCCCTCAACTTT. The V call is TRBV12-3 or TRBV12-4, the J call TRBJ1-6, with unresolved D. CDR3 length: 15 amino acids.

This clonotype showed up just a few times. The chain is built from TRBV6-5 and TRBJ2-7, with 9 bases that match TRBD1. With V trimmed by 4 bases and J by 1 base, 5 bases remained unmatched. Germline CDR1 MNHEY, CDR2 SVGAGI. The CDR3 is made up of 15 amino acids. CDR3 in DNA: TGTGCCAGCAGTTTCGACAGGGGGGCGTCCTACGAGCAGTACTTC. The encoded protein is CASSFDRGASYEQYF.

The V call is TRBV4-1, the J call TRBJ1-6; D might be TRBD1 (5 bases). This CDR3 comprises 13 residues. V was trimmed by 0 bases and J by 11 bases, leaving 8 bases between them. From germline, CDR1 is MGHRA and CDR2 YSYEKL. The CDR3 DNA reads as TGCGCCAGCAGCCAAGAGAAGGGGACACCCCTCCACTTT. It yields the protein CASSQEKGTPLHF.

This clonotype was seen a handful of times. The chain couples TRBV12-3 or TRBV12-4 to TRBJ1-6; TRBD1 matches 7 bases. Trimming cost V 8 bases and J 8 bases; bases outside gene matches: 9. The CDR3 has 14 residues. This CDR3 is CASSIGDSYSPLHF. CDR3 DNA sequence: TGTGCCAGCTCCATAGGGGACAGTTATTCACCCCTCCACTTT.

Many counts were recorded for this clonotype. Here the CDR3 reads CAISAVDSSYEQYV. CDR3 DNA: TGTGCCATCAGTGCGGTCGACAGTTCCTACGAGCAGTACGTC. This chain uses TRBV10-3 with TRBJ2-7; tentatively, D is TRBD1 (5 bases). The germline V gene encodes CDR1 ENHRY and CDR2 SYGVKD. CDR3 length equals 14 residues. Trimming removed 4 bases at V and 1 base at J, with 11 bases between.

This rearrangement joins TRBV2 to TRBJ1-1, with TRBD1 matching over 9 bases. CDR1 SNHLY and CDR2 FYNNEI come from the germline V gene. This CDR3 comprises 15 residues. V lost 6 bases to trimming and J lost 1 base; unmatched junction nucleotides: 6. CDR3 in DNA: TGTGCCAGCAGCGAGATGGGACAGGGGAACACTGAAGCTTTCTTT. Its translation is CASSEMGQGNTEAFF.

This clonotype was counted only a few times. The gene calls are TRBV7-2 and TRBJ2-5, with 14 bases fitting TRBD2. Germline CDR1 SGHTA, CDR2 FQGNSA. The ends lost 5 bases at V and 5 bases at J; junction bases unmatched: 16. This CDR3 comprises 19 residues. The CDR3 loop is CASSTYAPGLAGARETQYF. CDR3 nucleotide sequence: TGTGCCAGCAGCACATACGCACCGGGACTAGCGGGGGCACGGGAGACCCAGTACTTC.

The chain uses TRBV7-2 and TRBJ1-2; the match to TRBD1 covers 9 bases. The CDR3 runs to 15 residues. The ends lost 5 bases at V and 4 bases at J; junction bases unmatched: 8. Germline V CDR1 and CDR2: SGHTA, FQGNSA. The CDR3 reads CASSPNRGHGYGYTF. CDR3 in DNA: TGTGCCAGCAGCCCCAACAGGGGGCACGGCTATGGCTACACCTTC.

In its sample, this clonotype was seen a few times. The V call is TRBV7-9, the J call TRBJ1-2; possible D gene TRBD1, 5 bases. The germline V gene encodes CDR1 SEHNR and CDR2 FQNEAQ (reference sequence). The CDR3 contains 15 residues. V was cut by 7 bases and J by 5 bases, with 20 bases left in between. The CDR3 here is CASIGTNGGWYGYTF. Written as DNA, the CDR3 is TGTGCCAGCATCGGGACGAACGGGGGATGGTATGGCTACACCTTC.

The rearrangement joins TRBV6-5 to TRBJ1-6, with D possibly matching TRBD1 (6 bases). CDR3 length equals 14 residues. V shed 5 bases and J shed 10 bases, with 15 bases lying between them. CDR1 is MNHEY and CDR2 is SVGAGI in the germline V gene. Here the CDR3 DNA reads TGTGCCAGCAGTCCCCACAGGGATGTGTCACCCCTCCACTTT. This sequence encodes CASSPHRDVSPLHF.

This clonotype came up a few times. The DNA of the CDR3 is TGTGCCAGCAGTGATCAGGGCCCCTACGAGCAGTACGTC. It specifies CASSDQGPYEQYV. The rearrangement uses TRBV12-3 or TRBV12-4 and TRBJ2-7; possible D gene TRBD1, 5 bases. The CDR3 totals 13 residues. Trimming took off 5 bases at V and 2 bases at J, with 10 bases between the two ends.

This clonotype appeared many times. The chain carries TRBV7-8 and TRBJ1-4; 7 bases agree with TRBD1. The CDR3 runs 14 residues. CDR1 and CDR2 from the germline V gene are SGHVS and FQNEAQ. Unmatched junction bases numbered 6, after V lost 3 bases and J lost 8 bases. The CDR3 here is CASSLTGNSEKLFF. The CDR3 coding sequence is TGTGCCAGCAGCTTGACAGGGAATTCCGAAAAACTGTTTTTT.

This clonotype was detected a few times. V gene TRBV11-2 combines with J gene TRBJ2-2; 8 nucleotides align to TRBD2. Germline V lookup: CDR1 SGHAT, CDR2 FQNNGV. V shed 7 bases, J shed 2 bases, and the junction held 9 bases outside the gene matches. The CDR3 is 16 amino acids. CDR3 in DNA: TGTGCCAGCACCCGACTCACTAGCGGTAACACCGGGGAGCTGTTTTTT. As protein: CASTRLTSGNTGELFF. Variable domain in full (rest from reference TRBV11-2 and TRBJ2-2): EAGVAQSPRYKIIEKRQSVAFWCNPISGHATLYWYQQILGQGPKLLIQFQNNGVVDDSQLPKDRFSAERLKGVDSTLKIQPAKLEDSAVYLCASTRLTSGNTGELFFGEGSRLTVL.

This clonotype was picked up a small number of times. Written as DNA, the CDR3 is TGTGCGACGAGATCAGAAGGGACTGTGGAGTACTTC. Translated: CATRSEGTVEYF. The chain has TRBV27 and TRBJ2-7; TRBD2 is a possible D gene (6 bases). Per germline, CDR1 MNHEY and CDR2 SMNVEV (reference sequence). The CDR3 spans 12 residues.

This clonotype came up a few times. The CDR3: CASSPQGTVNTEAFF. CDR3 nucleotide sequence: TGTGCCAGCAGTCCCCAAGGGACAGTGAACACTGAAGCTTTCTTT. V is TRBV12-3 or TRBV12-4 and J is TRBJ1-1, with TRBD1 matching 7 bases. This CDR3 has 15 residues. The V segment lost 5 bases and the J segment 0 bases; nucleotides outside the gene matches: 6.

This chain connects TRBV5-1 to TRBJ1-6; D may be TRBD1 (5 bases). V lost 0 bases, J lost 10 bases, and 11 bases lay in between. The CDR3 length is 14 residues. Germline assignment: CDR1 SGHRS and CDR2 YFSETQ. The CDR3 coding sequence is TGCGCCAGCAGCTTGGATGGCCGGGACTCACCCCTCCACTTT. This gives the protein CASSLDGRDSPLHF.

The chain uses TRBV7-2 and TRBJ1-4; TRBD1 matches at 9 bases. V dropped 4 bases and J dropped 6; count of bases not matched to a gene: 3. Germline-derived CDR1 and CDR2 are SGHTA and FQGNSA. CDR3 length: 14 amino acids. CDR3 nucleotides: TGTGCCAGCAGCTATACAGGGGGCTATGAAAAACTGTTTTTT. It is translated as CASSYTGGYEKLFF.

The chain joins TRBV4-3 to TRBJ1-2, with 9 bases lining up with TRBD1. Germline V CDR1 and CDR2: LGHNA, YSLEER. Losses at the gene ends were 1 base for V and 14 bases for J; bases not matched to a gene: 11. This CDR3 has 14 residues. The CDR3 DNA reads as TGCGCCAGCAGCCAAGTTTTCCACCTGGGACAGGGTACCTTC. It is translated as CASSQVFHLGQGTF.

The chain joins TRBV5-4 to TRBJ2-3; D possibly corresponds to TRBD1 (5 bases). This CDR3 is 18 amino acids long. The germline V and J ends were trimmed by 6 bases and 2 bases, with 25 bases remaining between them. Germline V gene sequence: CDR1 SGHNT, CDR2 YYREEE (reference sequence). The CDR3 nucleotides read TGTGCCAGCATCGACAGTCCCGGGCGGAGTGGTATCACAGATACGCAGTATTTT. It translates to CASIDSPGRSGITDTQYF.

This clonotype was found many times. The gene calls are TRBV10-3 and TRBJ2-7, with D perhaps given as TRBD1 or TRBD2 (7 bases each). Trimming stripped 0 bases from V and 5 bases from J, with 14 bases between. This CDR3 contains 15 residues. The germline CDR1 and CDR2 sequences are ENHRY and SYGVKD. CDR3 sequence (DNA): TGTGCCATCAGTGAGTCGAGCGGGACAGATCACGAGCAGTACTTC. Translating gives CAISESSGTDHEQYF.

This clonotype occurred many times. The genes are TRBV5-1 and TRBJ2-6, with D tentatively TRBD1 (7 bases). Trimming pared 9 bases from V and 0 bases from J, leaving 10 bases between. This CDR3 is built from 14 residues. Germline CDR1 reads SGHRS; CDR2 reads YFSETQ. CDR3 region: CATRDSSGANVLTF. For the CDR3, the DNA is TGCGCCACGCGGGACAGCTCTGGGGCCAACGTCCTGACTTTC.

V is TRBV20-1 and J is TRBJ1-5; 7 bases line up with TRBD1. The germline CDR1 and CDR2 sequences are DFQATT and SNEGSKA (reference sequence). This CDR3 has 13 residues. With V trimmed by 5 bases and J by 5 bases, 6 bases remained unmatched. The CDR3 coding sequence is TGCAGTGCTCTGACAGGGAGGGATCAGCCCCAGCATTTT. It specifies CSALTGRDQPQHF.

This clonotype was recorded a few times. J is TRBJ2-3 and V is TRBV20-1, with a tentative D call TRBD1 (7 bases). V was clipped by 1 base and J by 7 bases, with 12 bases between them. The germline V gene encodes CDR1 DFQATT and CDR2 SNEGSKA (reference sequence). The CDR3 is 13 residues long. DNA for the CDR3: TGCAGTGCTAGAGCCCCAGGGGGGAATACGCAGTATTTT. Its translation: CSARAPGGNTQYF.

The chain uses TRBV11-2 and TRBJ2-5; 9 bases line up with TRBD2. V lost 2 bases and J lost 13; bases outside the gene matches: 8. The CDR3 is 13 residues long. In germline, CDR1 is SGHAT, CDR2 FQNNGV. This CDR3 is CASSLWASGDSYF. DNA for the CDR3: TGTGCCAGCAGCTTATGGGCTAGCGGGGATTCGTACTTC.

This clonotype has a handful of counts. The chain employs TRBV2 and TRBJ2-3, with 10 bases aligning to TRBD2. The CDR3 consists of 15 residues. The V segment lost 4 bases and the J segment 7 bases; nucleotides outside the gene matches: 8. The germline CDR1 and CDR2 sequences are SNHLY and FYNNEI. CDR3 sequence reads: CASSGASGGSYTQYF. The CDR3 region has the DNA TGTGCCAGCAGTGGGGCTAGCGGGGGATCCTATACGCAGTATTTT.